This TCR beta chain emerged from a study of T cell changes during pregnancy in multiple sclerosis. The protocol was immunoSEQ multiplex PCR, while the TCRdb copy is restricted to in-frame clones and leaves out a portion. This sample carries some 70,000 clones, 75% to 95% of them seen once, and the ten largest clones take roughly 0.29%. There are 14 residues in the CDR3. Losses at the gene ends were 0 bases for V and 5 bases for J; bases not matched to a gene: 4. Germline CDR1 reads SGHNT; CDR2 reads YYREEE (reference sequence). This clonotype was sampled from a female donor in good health, enrolled as a control in a pregnancy study. The sequences come from CD4+ T cells from peripheral blood mononuclear cells, collected in the third trimester of pregnancy. The chain recombines TRBV5-4 with TRBJ2-5; 7 nucleotides agree with TRBD2. CDR3 bases: TGTGCCAGCAGCTTGGTCGGGGGGAGGGAGACCCAGTACTTC. The encoded protein is CASSLVGGRETQYF. Full variable domain (remainder filled in from reference TRBV5-4 and TRBJ2-5): ETGVTQSPTHLIKTRGQQVTLRCSSQSGHNTVSWYQQALGQGPQFIFQYYREEENGRGNFPPRFSGLQFPNYSSELNVNALELDDSALYLCASSLVGGRETQYFGPGTRLLVL.